This T cell receptor (beta chain) was recovered during a study of T cell responses to AZD1222 COVID-19 vaccine. Study outcomes and limitations: In all cases, repertoires were sampled only after the peak T cell response. Increases in Spike-specific TCR breadth and depth were seen after two AZD1222 doses. Donors in the cohort were predominantly white British and more often female, and clonal diversity was possibly underestimated. As reported, nearly half of all spike-specific TCRs target variant regions that are unmutated.

Regarding this clone: Its antigen is undetermined.

Trimming stripped 4 bases from V and 0 bases from J, with 9 bases between. Germline V gene sequence: CDR1 MNHEY, CDR2 SVGAGI. The CDR3 sequence is 15 residues long. Profiled with immunoSEQ multiplex PCR; TCRdb holds only in-frame clones, not every one. Of about 110,000 clones in the sample, about 88% were seen once. Sequencing used peripheral blood, obtained on day 0 of AZD1222 vaccination. This sequence joins TRBV6-5 and TRBJ2-2; D could derive from TRBD1 or TRBD2 (5 bases each). The clonotype originates from an adult in good health. CDR3 residues: CASSSGTSNTGELFF. CDR3 bases: TGTGCCAGCAGTTCCGGGACCTCGAACACCGGGGAGCTGTTTTTT.